The present TCR beta chain was sequenced within a study of T cell responses to AZD1222 COVID-19 vaccine. Sequencing used immunoSEQ multiplex PCR; TCRdb keeps in-frame clones, though not all of them. The sample consists of 180,000 or so clones, about 92% of them appearing once. The CDR3 is 14 amino acids. Germline V lookup: CDR1 LNHDA, CDR2 SQIVND (reference sequence). V lost 1 base to trimming and J lost 11 bases, with 17 bases between them. This sample comprised peripheral blood, obtained 28 days after the second AZD1222 dose. This chain uses TRBV19 with TRBJ1-1; TRBD1 might be the D (5 bases). The receptor's source is an adult who received the AZD1222 COVID-19 vaccine. DNA of the CDR3: TGTGCCAGTAGTATAGCCCGGGACGAAAGAAGGGCTTTCTTT. This encodes CASSIARDERRAFF.